The rows below give T cell receptor beta chains drawn from one sample of a study of cytomegalovirus exposure and HLA in healthy donors. TCRdb keeps only in-frame clones here, not all; method: immunoSEQ multiplex PCR. The sample consists of some 90,000 clones, around 71% of them appearing once. Sequenced sample: PBMCs. All receptors come from a man in his sixties in good health and CMV-seronegative. The CDR3 runs from the conserved cysteine through the conserved F or W.

V gene: TRBV6-1; CDR3 protein: CASSDQDESYEQYF
V gene: TRBV4-3; CDR3 protein: CASSRLGGLGGYTF
V gene: TRBV7-9; CDR3 protein: CASRPAGRAGLYNEQFF
V gene: TRBV6-1; CDR3 protein: CALGQGDTGELFF
V gene: TRBV15; CDR3 protein: CATSTSTGTEIHF
V gene: TRBV19; CDR3 protein: CASSIDFPTGAEAFF
V gene: TRBV10-3; CDR3 protein: CAISSGRPPTSYGYTF
V gene: TRBV11-2; CDR3 protein: CASSQGVTRETQYF
V gene: TRBV5-1; CDR3 protein: CASSSVAGGGADTQYF
V gene: TRBV6-1; CDR3 protein: CASRGQGQETQYF
V gene: TRBV4-1; CDR3 protein: CASSQDSGQRPFWTLHF
V gene: TRBV18; CDR3 protein: CASSPGLQGGNTIYF
V gene: TRBV10-3; CDR3 protein: CAIRKKEGSPSSGANVLTF
V gene: TRBV25-1; CDR3 protein: CASSTSSYEQYF
V gene: TRBV5-6; CDR3 protein: CASSLWAGGSGANVLTF
V gene: TRBV2; CDR3 protein: CASSFDGYGNYGYTF
V gene: TRBV19; CDR3 protein: CASIGRGDQPQHF
V gene: TRBV4-1; CDR3 protein: CASSQEFSGGAGYNEQFF
V gene: TRBV4-2; CDR3 protein: CASGNPIAGGPYEQYF
V gene: TRBV10-3; CDR3 protein: CAIRGQGSTGELFF
V gene: TRBV7-9; CDR3 protein: CASSLSRGEETQYF
V gene: TRBV7-9; CDR3 protein: CASNNAGGSSGNTIYF
V gene: TRBV7-9; CDR3 protein: CASSGQGDYEQYF